This T cell receptor beta chain was profiled in a study of Graves' ophthalmopathy and Graves' hyperthyroidism. General study points: Its predictions of ophthalmopathy progression gave the model 55% to 71% sensitivity and 72% to 85% specificity. Among expanded thyroid clonotypes above 0.001 frequency, most also occurred in blood. A model of 13 signatures distinguished ophthalmopathy from stable hyperthyroidism at about 86% sensitivity and about 80% specificity.

This clonotype was seen a handful of times. Its antigen remains unidentified. Every ophthalmopathy donor presented moderate-to-severe activity, CAS ≥3, NOSPECS ≥4 and duration under 3 months. RNA served as the template for amplifying TCR beta CDR3 regions. An initial RT-PCR round employing HTBI primers preceded a second-round multiplex PCR. TCRdb reanalysed the multiplex PCR reads using MiXCR and keeps one entry per CDR3 protein. The table includes around 470,000 distinct CDR3 sequences, 14% detected once. CDR1 and CDR2 from the germline V gene are MNHNS and SASEGT. The V gene lost 9 bases and the J gene lost 3 bases, with 21 bases spanning the gap. There are 15 residues in the CDR3.

This rearrangement joins TRBV6-1 to TRBJ2-7; D call uncertain. This receptor was identified in a woman under 40 with Graves' ophthalmopathy. Sequenced: blood. In nucleotides, the CDR3 is TGTGCCAGGGGATTCCGGTCCGGTCTGGACTACGAGCAGTACTTC. It codes for CARGFRSGLDYEQYF.